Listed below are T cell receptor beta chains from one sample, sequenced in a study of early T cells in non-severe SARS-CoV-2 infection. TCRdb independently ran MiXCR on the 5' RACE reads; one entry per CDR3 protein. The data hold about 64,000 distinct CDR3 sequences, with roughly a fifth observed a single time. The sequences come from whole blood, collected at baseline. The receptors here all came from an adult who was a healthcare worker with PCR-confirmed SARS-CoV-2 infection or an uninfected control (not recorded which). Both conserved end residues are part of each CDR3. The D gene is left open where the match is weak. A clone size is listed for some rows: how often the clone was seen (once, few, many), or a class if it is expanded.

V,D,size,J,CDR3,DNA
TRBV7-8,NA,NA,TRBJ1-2,CASSFVLRDTSNYGYTF,TGTGCCAGCAGTTTCGTCCTACGGGACACTTCAAACTATGGCTACACCTTC
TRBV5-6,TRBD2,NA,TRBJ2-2,CASSLWTSRVTGELFF,TGTGCCAGCAGCTTGTGGACTAGCCGGGTCACCGGGGAGCTGTTTTTT
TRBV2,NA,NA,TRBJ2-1,CASITDIFYNEQFF,TGTGCCAGCATTACAGACATCTTCTACAATGAGCAGTTCTTC
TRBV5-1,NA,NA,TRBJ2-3,CASSTGLSDTQYF,TGCGCCAGCAGTACCGGGTTATCAGATACGCAGTATTTT
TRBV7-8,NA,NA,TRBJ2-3,CASEGPSTDTQYF,TGTGCCAGCGAGGGACCTAGCACAGATACGCAGTATTTT
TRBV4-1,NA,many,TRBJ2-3,CASSLGGDTQYF,TGTGCCAGCAGTTTAGGGGGGGATACGCAGTATTTT
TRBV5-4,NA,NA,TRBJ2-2,CASSLGSSRSRPSVMNTGELFF,TGTGCCAGCAGCTTGGGTAGCTCCAGGAGCCGTCCTTCCGTAATGAACACCGGGGAGCTGTTTTTT
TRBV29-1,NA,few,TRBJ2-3,CSVVGRVADTQYF,TGCAGCGTTGTTGGCAGAGTGGCAGATACGCAGTATTTT
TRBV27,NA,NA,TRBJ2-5,CASGKGDQETQYF,TGTGCCAGCGGTAAGGGGGACCAAGAGACCCAGTACTTC
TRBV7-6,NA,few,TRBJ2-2,CASSPQRAGELFF,TGTGCCAGCAGCCCGCAAAGGGCCGGGGAGCTGTTTTTT
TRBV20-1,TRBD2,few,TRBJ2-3,CSAWTVAGGQNTQYF,TGCAGTGCTTGGACCGTGGCGGGGGGGCAAAATACGCAGTATTTT
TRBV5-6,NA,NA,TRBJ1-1,CASSPYTNTEAFF,TGTGCCAGCAGCCCCTACACGAACACTGAAGCTTTCTTT
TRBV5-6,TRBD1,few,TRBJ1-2,CASSSTGRNWNGYTF,TGTGCCAGCAGCTCGACAGGGCGAAATTGGAATGGCTACACCTTC
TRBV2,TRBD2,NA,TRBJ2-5,CASTRGGEETQYF,TGTGCCAGCACCCGCGGGGGAGAGGAGACCCAGTACTTC
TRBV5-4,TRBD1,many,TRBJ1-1,CASSAGTGRHMNTEAFF,TGTGCCAGCAGCGCAGGGACAGGGCGTCACATGAACACTGAAGCTTTCTTT
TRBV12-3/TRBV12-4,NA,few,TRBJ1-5,CASSLQDTNQPQHF,TGTGCCAGCAGTTTACAGGACACAAATCAGCCCCAGCATTTT
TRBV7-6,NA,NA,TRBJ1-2,CASSPLGAGRGYTF,TGTGCCAGCAGCCCACTGGGGGCAGGGAGAGGCTACACCTTC
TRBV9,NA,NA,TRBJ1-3,CASSVGGRSGNTIYF,TGTGCCAGCAGCGTAGGTGGGCGCTCTGGAAACACCATATATTTT
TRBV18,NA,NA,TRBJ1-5,CASSPPPQGSGDYSNQPQHF,TGTGCCAGCTCACCACCTCCTCAGGGGAGTGGGGACTATAGCAATCAGCCCCAGCATTTT
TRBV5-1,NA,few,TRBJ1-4,CASRVEVNEKLFF,TGCGCCAGCAGGGTGGAGGTTAATGAAAAACTGTTTTTT
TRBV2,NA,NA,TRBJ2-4,CASSEGFKNIQYF,TGTGCCAGCAGTGAAGGTTTCAAAAACATTCAGTACTTC
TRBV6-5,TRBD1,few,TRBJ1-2,CASRDDRGYGYTF,TGTGCCAGCAGGGACGACAGGGGCTATGGCTACACCTTC
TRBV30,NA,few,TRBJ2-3,CACSRQSPDTQYF,TGTGCCTGTTCCCGACAGTCCCCAGATACGCAGTATTTT
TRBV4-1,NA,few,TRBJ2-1,CASSQGEGGAAGSNEQFF,TGCGCCAGCAGCCAAGGAGAGGGCGGGGCTGCCGGTTCGAATGAGCAGTTCTTC
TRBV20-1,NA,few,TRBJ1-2,CSAIVAGAYGYTF,TGCAGTGCTATCGTAGCCGGGGCGTATGGCTACACCTTC
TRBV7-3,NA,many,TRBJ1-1,CASSLDRMNTEAFF,TGTGCCAGCAGCTTGGACAGAATGAACACTGAAGCTTTCTTT
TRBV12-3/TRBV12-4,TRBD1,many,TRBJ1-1,CASRGQGWTEAFF,TGTGCCAGCAGGGGACAGGGTTGGACTGAAGCTTTCTTT
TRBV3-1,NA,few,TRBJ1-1,CASSRGVNTEAFF,TGTGCCAGCAGCCGGGGCGTGAACACTGAAGCTTTCTTT
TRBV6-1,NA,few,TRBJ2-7,CASSEGGAFYEQYF,TGTGCCAGCAGTGAAGGAGGGGCTTTCTACGAGCAGTACTTC
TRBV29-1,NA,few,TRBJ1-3,CSVEDRGRAGNTIYF,TGCAGCGTTGAAGATCGAGGCAGGGCTGGAAACACCATATATTTT
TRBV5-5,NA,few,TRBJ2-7,CASSLYANPRTTEQYF,TGTGCCAGCAGCTTGTACGCCAATCCGCGGACTACCGAGCAGTACTTC
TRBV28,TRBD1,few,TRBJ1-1,CASRTTGWNTEAFF,TGTGCCAGCAGGACGACAGGGTGGAACACTGAAGCTTTCTTT